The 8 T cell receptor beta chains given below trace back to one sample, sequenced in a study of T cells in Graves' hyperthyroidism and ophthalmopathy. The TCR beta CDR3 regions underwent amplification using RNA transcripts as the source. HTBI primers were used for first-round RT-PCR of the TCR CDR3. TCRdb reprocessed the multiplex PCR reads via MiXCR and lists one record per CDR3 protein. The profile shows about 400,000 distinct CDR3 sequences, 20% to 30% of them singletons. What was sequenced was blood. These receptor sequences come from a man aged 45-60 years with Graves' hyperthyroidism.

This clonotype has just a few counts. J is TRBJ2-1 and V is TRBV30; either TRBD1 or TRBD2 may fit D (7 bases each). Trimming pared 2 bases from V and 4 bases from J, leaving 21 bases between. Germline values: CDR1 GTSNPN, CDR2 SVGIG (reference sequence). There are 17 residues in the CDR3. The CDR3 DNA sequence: TGTGCCTGGAGTCCCGGACAGGCTAGCGGAATGTACAATGAGCAGTTCTTC. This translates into CAWSPGQASGMYNEQFF.

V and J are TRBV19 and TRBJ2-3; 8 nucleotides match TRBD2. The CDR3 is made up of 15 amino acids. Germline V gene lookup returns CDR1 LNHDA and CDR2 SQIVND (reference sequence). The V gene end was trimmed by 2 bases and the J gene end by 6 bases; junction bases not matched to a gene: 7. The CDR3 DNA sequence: TGTGCCAGTAGTATAAGAGCGGGAGCTGGGGATACGCAGTATTTT. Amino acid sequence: CASSIRAGAGDTQYF.

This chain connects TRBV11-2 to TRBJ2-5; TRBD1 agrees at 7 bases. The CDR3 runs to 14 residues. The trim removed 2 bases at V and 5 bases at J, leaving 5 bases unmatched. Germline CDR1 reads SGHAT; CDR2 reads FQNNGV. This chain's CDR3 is CASSLPTGRETQYF. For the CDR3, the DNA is TGTGCCAGCAGCTTACCGACAGGGCGGGAGACCCAGTACTTC.

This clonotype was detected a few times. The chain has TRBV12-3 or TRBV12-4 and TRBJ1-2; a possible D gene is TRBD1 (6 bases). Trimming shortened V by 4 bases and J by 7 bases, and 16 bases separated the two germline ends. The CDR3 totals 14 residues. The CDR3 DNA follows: TGTGCCAGCAGTTCTTCAGGGGTATCGGGTGGCTACACCTTC. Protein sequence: CASSSSGVSGGYTF.

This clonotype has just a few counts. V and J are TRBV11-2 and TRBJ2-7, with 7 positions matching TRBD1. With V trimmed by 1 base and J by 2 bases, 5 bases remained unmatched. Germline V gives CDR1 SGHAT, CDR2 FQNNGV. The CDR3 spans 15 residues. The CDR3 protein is CASSLVRTGTYEQYF. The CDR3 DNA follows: TGTGCCAGCAGCTTAGTACGGACAGGAACCTACGAGCAGTACTTC.

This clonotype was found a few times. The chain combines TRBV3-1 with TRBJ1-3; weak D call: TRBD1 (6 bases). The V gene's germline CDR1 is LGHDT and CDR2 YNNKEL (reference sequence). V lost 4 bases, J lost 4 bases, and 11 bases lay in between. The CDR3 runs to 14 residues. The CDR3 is CASSRGTFGNTIYF. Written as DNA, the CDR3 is TGTGCCAGCAGCCGAGGGACATTCGGAAACACCATATATTTT.

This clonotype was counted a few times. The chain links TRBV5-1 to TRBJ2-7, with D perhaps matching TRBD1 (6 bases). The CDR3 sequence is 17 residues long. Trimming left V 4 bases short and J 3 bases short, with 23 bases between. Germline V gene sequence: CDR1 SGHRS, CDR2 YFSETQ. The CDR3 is CASSPGTPHKGFYEQYF. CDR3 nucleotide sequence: TGCGCCAGCAGCCCTGGGACACCCCATAAGGGGTTCTACGAGCAGTACTTC.

CDR3 protein: CASSPRDRGLAEAFF. In nucleotides, the CDR3 is TGTGCCAGCAGTCCCCGGGACAGGGGGCTCGCTGAAGCTTTCTTT. The rearrangement uses TRBV12-3 or TRBV12-4 and TRBJ1-1; TRBD1 matches 12 bases. The CDR3 runs 15 residues. V lost 5 bases and J lost 6; bases outside the gene matches: 7.